This T cell receptor beta chain was profiled in a study of response to subunit inactivated influenza vaccine. Study-level results: It was the authors' suggestion that each seasonal influenza vaccination recruits few new T cells.

V lost 2 bases and J 3 bases, leaving 17 bases between the germline ends. Germline CDR1 and CDR2: SGHVS and FQNEAQ. The CDR3 is made up of 16 amino acids. TCRdb reanalysed the RT-PCR reads using MiXCR and keeps one entry per CDR3 protein. Here the sample spans hundreds of thousands of distinct CDR3 sequences, about 14% being singletons. As concerns this clonotype: Its antigen is unknown.

The clonotype originates from a man in his fifties or sixties who received an inactivated influenza vaccine. This specimen was PBMCs from blood, taken around 15 days before vaccination. The chain combines TRBV7-8 with TRBJ2-7; the D gene is possibly TRBD2 (5 bases). CDR3 sequence reads: CASSLTRWTGNYEQYF. The CDR3 coding sequence is TGTGCCAGCAGCTTAACCCGGTGGACTGGAAACTACGAGCAGTACTTC.